This TCR beta chain was profiled in a study of PD-L1 blockade in urothelial cancer. About the research overall: Per blood sample, T cells had a median of 141,255.

Only one count was recorded for this clone. Trimming took off 0 bases at V and 8 bases at J, with 16 bases between the two ends. The CDR3 extends over 15 amino acids. Germline V gives CDR1 ENHRY, CDR2 SYGVKD. Method: immunoSEQ multiplex PCR; TCRdb's copy keeps in-frame clones and lacks some. The sample contains tens of thousands of clones, approximately 85% of which appear only once. Time point: pretreatment peripheral blood. Patients each gave 1 to 8 samples, pretreatment and on-treatment. The input for sequencing was PBMCs, taken around atezolizumab (anti-PD-L1) treatment. The clonotype originates from a man aged 70-80 years with urothelial cancer. The V gene is TRBV10-3, the J gene TRBJ1-2; D might be TRBD1 (6 bases). The CDR3, as DNA: TGTGCCATCAGTGAGTCTCAGGGGCATGGGGTCGGCTACACCTTC. This gives the protein CAISESQGHGVGYTF.